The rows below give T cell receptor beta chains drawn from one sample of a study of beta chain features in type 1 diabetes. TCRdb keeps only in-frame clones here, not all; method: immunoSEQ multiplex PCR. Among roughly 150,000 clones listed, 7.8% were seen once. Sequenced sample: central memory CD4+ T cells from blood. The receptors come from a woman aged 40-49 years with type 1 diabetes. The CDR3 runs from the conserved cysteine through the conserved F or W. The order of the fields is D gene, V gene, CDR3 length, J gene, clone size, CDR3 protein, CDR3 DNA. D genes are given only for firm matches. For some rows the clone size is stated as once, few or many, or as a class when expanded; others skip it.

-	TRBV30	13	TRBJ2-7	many	CAWSQGPGYEQYF	TGTGCCTGGAGTCAAGGTCCAGGCTACGAGCAGTACTTC
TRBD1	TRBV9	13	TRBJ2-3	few	CASSTTGIDTQYF	TGTGCCAGCAGCACGACAGGGATAGATACGCAGTATTTT
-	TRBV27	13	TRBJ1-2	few	CASSRTDNYGYTF	TGTGCCAGCAGCCGGACAGATAACTATGGCTACACCTTC
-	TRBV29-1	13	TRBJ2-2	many	CSVEQGSTGELFF	TGCAGCGTGGAACAGGGAAGCACCGGGGAGCTGTTTTTT
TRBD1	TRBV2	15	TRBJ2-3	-	CASSVNRGELDTQYF	TGTGCCAGCAGTGTTAACAGGGGGGAATTAGATACGCAGTATTTT
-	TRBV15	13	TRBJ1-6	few	CATSRDPGEPLHF	TGTGCCACCAGCAGAGATCCGGGGGAACCCCTCCACTTT
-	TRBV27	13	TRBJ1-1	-	CASSFEGDTEAFF	TGTGCCAGCAGTTTTGAGGGCGACACTGAAGCTTTCTTT
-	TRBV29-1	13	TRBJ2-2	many	CSVGGEDTGELFF	TGCAGCGTTGGTGGGGAGGACACCGGGGAGCTGTTTTTT
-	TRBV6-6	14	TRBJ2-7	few	CASILDSSSYEQYF	TGTGCCAGCATCCTGGACAGCAGCTCCTACGAGCAGTACTTC
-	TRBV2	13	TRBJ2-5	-	CASSENREETQYF	TGTGCCAGCAGTGAAAACAGGGAGGAGACCCAGTACTTC
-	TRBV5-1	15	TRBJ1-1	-	CASSPGDGRGTEAFF	TGCGCCAGCAGTCCCGGGGACGGCCGGGGGACTGAAGCTTTCTTT
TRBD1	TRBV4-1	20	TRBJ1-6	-	CASSHGGVSSGQGRDSPLHF	TGCGCCAGCAGCCATGGGGGTGTGAGTTCTGGACAGGGGAGGGATTCACCCCTCCACTTT
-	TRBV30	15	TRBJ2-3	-	CAWSAGLTVGDTQYF	TGTGCCTGGAGTGCCGGACTAACCGTTGGAGATACGCAGTATTTT
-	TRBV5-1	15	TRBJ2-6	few	CASSSQFSGANVLTF	TGCGCCAGCAGCTCTCAGTTCTCTGGGGCCAACGTCCTGACTTTC
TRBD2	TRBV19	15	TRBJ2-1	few	CATRGASGRINEQFF	TGTGCCACCCGGGGGGCCAGCGGGAGAATCAATGAGCAGTTCTTC
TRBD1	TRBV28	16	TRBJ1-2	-	CASSSLLTGTRYGYTF	TGTGCCAGCAGCTCCCTCCTGACAGGGACCCGCTATGGCTACACCTTC
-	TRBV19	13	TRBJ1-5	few	CASSTGINQPQHF	TGTGCCAGTAGTACGGGGATCAATCAGCCCCAGCATTTT